Described below is a single T cell receptor beta chain sequence and its context. The entry originates in a study of technical replicates of blood from several donors. Repertoires were generated with immunoSEQ multiplex PCR, while TCRdb's copy carries only in-frame clones and drops some. The sample lists around 80,000 clones, approximately 90% occurring once. Germline V gene lookup returns CDR1 MDHEN and CDR2 SYDVKM. The CDR3 totals 13 residues. Trimming pared 1 base from V and 2 bases from J, leaving 3 bases between. The sequence came from a human donor in good health. This chain links TRBV28 with TRBJ1-3; no clear D gene. Material: T cells isolated from PBMCs. CDR3 nucleotides: TGTGCCAGCAGTTTATTAGCTGGAAACACCATATATTTT. Translating it yields CASSLLAGNTIYF.